This T cell receptor (beta chain) stems from a study of blood T cell repertoires in COVID-19. The overall study: The cDNA or gDNA used as material had been derived from T cells, B-cell-depleted T cells, or PBMCs.

V lost 1 base to trimming and J lost 7 bases, with 13 bases between them. The germline CDR1 and CDR2 sequences are SGHTA and FQGNSA. There are 14 residues in the CDR3. Enrolled through a virtual design, the participants were between roughly 18 and 95 years of age and came from 24 US areas. Authors' methods: From reference gene primer amplification, estimates of nucleated cell counts were derived. Data came from immunoSEQ multiplex PCR; TCRdb stores just in-frame clones and leaves some out. V and J calls and clone size follow that table, whereas D and trimming were derived from the DNA. The sample holds about 270,000 clones, approximately 85% seen once.

Sequenced: PBMCs or T cells enriched from blood (not recorded which). The chain joins TRBV7-2 to TRBJ1-1, with unresolved D. The source of this sequence is a woman in her forties or fifties with acute COVID-19. The CDR3 DNA follows: TGTGCCAGCAGCTTAGACTGGCAGCGTGGTGAAGCTTTCTTT. Its translation: CASSLDWQRGEAFF.